A selection of T cell receptor beta chains follows, all from one sample in a study of shared clonotypes between healthy human individuals. Assay: immunoSEQ multiplex PCR; the TCRdb copy retains only in-frame clones and omits some. The sample carries millions of clones, about 95% recorded once. The sample consisted of naive CD8+ T cells sorted from blood. Receptors originate from a young man in good health. Both conserved end residues are part of each CDR3. Fields, in order: V gene, D gene, clone size, J gene, CDR3 protein, CDR3 DNA. A D gene is named only where the DNA matches it firmly. Size is stated for part of the rows, as once, few or many counts, or as a class when the clone is expanded.

>TRBV27|-|-|TRBJ1-1
CASSFATGEAFF
TGTGCCAGCAGTTTCGCAACAGGGGAAGCTTTCTTT
>TRBV27|-|-|TRBJ2-1
CASSPLAGTYNEQFF
TGTGCCAGCAGTCCTCTGGCGGGAACCTACAATGAGCAGTTCTTC
>TRBV4-1|TRBD1|-|TRBJ2-7
CASSQEQGASYEQYF
TGCGCCAGCAGCCAAGAACAGGGGGCATCCTACGAGCAGTACTTC
>TRBV4-3|-|-|TRBJ1-4
CASSQDWSRGNEKLFF
TGCGCCAGCAGCCAAGATTGGAGTCGAGGGAATGAAAAACTGTTTTTT
>TRBV2|-|few|TRBJ2-7
CASRLTPQWGYEQYF
TGTGCCAGCAGGCTGACACCGCAGTGGGGGTACGAGCAGTACTTC
>TRBV6-5|-|-|TRBJ2-1
CASSYRVGAEQFF
TGTGCCAGCAGTTACCGGGTTGGGGCGGAGCAGTTCTTC
>TRBV9|-|-|TRBJ1-1
CASSVGTFLTEAFF
TGTGCCAGCAGCGTAGGGACCTTCCTCACTGAAGCTTTCTTT
>TRBV6-1|-|once|TRBJ1-1
CASSGPGYTEAFF
TGTGCCAGCAGTGGCCCGGGGTACACTGAAGCTTTCTTT
>TRBV5-6|TRBD2|-|TRBJ2-7
CASSLTLAGVYEQYF
TGTGCCAGCAGCTTGACCCTAGCGGGAGTCTACGAGCAGTACTTC
>TRBV27|-|-|TRBJ2-7
CASSLLAPYEQYF
TGTGCCAGCAGTTTATTGGCGCCCTACGAGCAGTACTTC
>TRBV30|-|-|TRBJ1-4
CAWSAGMGANEKLFF
TGTGCCTGGAGTGCAGGGATGGGTGCTAATGAAAAACTGTTTTTT
>TRBV27|-|-|TRBJ2-7
CASSSSGNSYEQYF
TGTGCCAGCAGTTCGTCAGGGAACTCCTACGAGCAGTACTTC
>TRBV11-2|TRBD1|-|TRBJ1-1
CASSLLLGRGSMNTEAFF
TGTGCCAGCAGCTTATTACTGGGCAGGGGGAGTATGAACACTGAAGCTTTCTTT
>TRBV30|-|-|TRBJ2-1
CALGSGSEQFF
TGTGCCTTGGGGTCAGGTTCTGAGCAGTTCTTC
>TRBV6-5|-|-|TRBJ1-5
CASSYREGRNQPQHF
TGTGCCAGCAGTTACCGGGAGGGACGCAATCAGCCCCAGCATTTT
>TRBV7-2|-|-|TRBJ2-7
CASSLFGNLYEQYF
TGTGCCAGCAGCTTATTTGGGAACCTCTACGAGCAGTACTTC
>TRBV5-4|-|-|TRBJ2-3
CASSDGGIVPSTDTQYF
TGTGCCAGCAGCGATGGCGGGATTGTACCTAGCACAGATACGCAGTATTTT
>TRBV4-3|TRBD2|-|TRBJ2-2
CASSQDKREVTTGELFF
TGCGCCAGCAGCCAAGATAAGCGGGAGGTTACGACCGGGGAGCTGTTTTTT
>TRBV27|-|-|TRBJ2-1
CASSPPPTGYNEQFF
TGTGCCAGCAGTCCTCCCCCGACAGGATACAATGAGCAGTTCTTC
>TRBV4-1|-|-|TRBJ1-6
CASSQAPGGDSPLHF
TGCGCCAGCAGCCAAGCCCCTGGGGGAGATTCACCCCTCCACTTT
>TRBV6-1|-|-|TRBJ1-1
CASVSYRTAYTEAFF
TGTGCCAGCGTCTCTTACAGGACAGCTTACACTGAAGCTTTCTTT
>TRBV27|-|-|TRBJ1-4
CASSPRAGGNEKLFF
TGTGCCAGCAGTCCGCGGGCGGGCGGTAATGAAAAACTGTTTTTT
>TRBV29-1|TRBD2|-|TRBJ2-1
CSVELAGGEQFF
TGCAGCGTTGAACTAGCGGGAGGTGAGCAGTTCTTC
>TRBV15|-|-|TRBJ2-5
CATSRLPGTGETQYF
TGTGCCACCAGCAGGCTTCCCGGGACGGGGGAGACCCAGTACTTC
>TRBV13|TRBD1|-|TRBJ1-5
CASSFGRGGNQPQHF
TGTGCCAGCAGCTTCGGCAGGGGGGGGAATCAGCCCCAGCATTTT
>TRBV28|-|-|TRBJ2-6
CASSTSESGANVLTF
TGTGCCAGCAGTACGAGTGAGTCTGGGGCCAACGTCCTGACTTTC
>TRBV5-6|-|-|TRBJ1-2
CASSLDPGNYGYTF
TGTGCCAGCAGCTTGGATCCGGGGAACTATGGCTACACCTTC
>TRBV4-3|-|-|TRBJ2-1
CASSQDKENEQFF
TGCGCCAGCAGCCAAGATAAAGAAAATGAGCAGTTCTTC
>TRBV7-6|TRBD1|-|TRBJ2-7
CASSLSPPGTGAYEQYF
TGTGCCAGCAGCTTATCCCCCCCCGGGACAGGAGCCTACGAGCAGTACTTC
>TRBV7-9|TRBD2|-|TRBJ2-5
CASSTTGGSETQYF
TGTGCCAGCAGCACAACGGGGGGGTCGGAGACCCAGTACTTC
>TRBV7-2|TRBD2|-|TRBJ2-3
CASSLSAGEMEDTQYF
TGTGCCAGCAGCTTATCTGCGGGAGAGATGGAAGATACGCAGTATTTT
>TRBV9|-|-|TRBJ2-6
CASSVENSGANVLTF
TGTGCCAGCAGCGTCGAGAACTCTGGGGCCAACGTCCTGACTTTC
>TRBV23-1|TRBD2|-|TRBJ2-5
CASSQSRGAGQETQYF
TGCGCCAGCAGTCAATCGCGGGGGGCAGGCCAAGAGACCCAGTACTTC
>TRBV10-2|-|-|TRBJ1-1
CASSLGGGAEAFF
TGCGCCAGCAGTCTGGGAGGGGGGGCTGAAGCTTTCTTT
>TRBV7-2|-|-|TRBJ2-3
CASSLVWISTDTQYF
TGTGCCAGCAGCTTAGTGTGGATTAGCACAGATACGCAGTATTTT
>TRBV5-3|-|-|TRBJ2-7
CARSLASRAYSYEQYF
TGTGCCAGAAGCTTGGCCAGCAGAGCCTACTCCTACGAGCAGTACTTC
>TRBV27|TRBD2|-|TRBJ2-1
CASSSQLADYPNEQFF
TGTGCCAGCAGTAGCCAACTAGCGGACTACCCCAATGAGCAGTTCTTC
>TRBV28|-|-|TRBJ2-1
CASSLAGTVREQFF
TGTGCCAGCAGTTTAGCCGGGACGGTCCGTGAGCAGTTCTTC
>TRBV5-1|-|-|TRBJ1-1
CASSLAEQMNTEAFF
TGCGCCAGCAGCTTGGCCGAACAAATGAACACTGAAGCTTTCTTT
>TRBV5-8|-|-|TRBJ2-5
CASSLLEWETQYF
TGTGCCAGCAGCTTACTAGAGTGGGAGACCCAGTACTTC
>TRBV4-2|TRBD1|-|TRBJ1-4
CASTRSTGRFEKLFF
TGTGCCAGCACCCGATCGACAGGGCGATTCGAAAAACTGTTTTTT
>TRBV27|-|once|TRBJ2-1
CASSPLTGLKEQFF
TGTGCCAGCAGTCCCCTAACCGGACTAAAAGAGCAGTTCTTC
>TRBV9|-|-|TRBJ1-3
CASSVVGGSGNTIYF
TGTGCCAGCAGCGTAGTAGGCGGCTCTGGAAACACCATATATTTT
>TRBV13|TRBD2|-|TRBJ2-7
CASSLAGGVYEQYF
TGTGCCAGCAGCCTAGCGGGAGGGGTCTACGAGCAGTACTTC
>TRBV9|-|-|TRBJ1-2
CASSVATSPVRGGEDGYTF
TGTGCCAGCAGCGTAGCTACATCGCCTGTTAGGGGGGGAGAAGATGGCTACACCTTC
>TRBV28|-|-|TRBJ2-3
CASSLMVGSYTQYF
TGTGCCAGCAGTTTGATGGTGGGTTCGTATACGCAGTATTTT
>TRBV18|-|-|TRBJ1-5
CASSTSAESNQPQHF
TGTGCCAGCTCAACGAGTGCGGAGAGCAATCAGCCCCAGCATTTT
>TRBV27|-|-|TRBJ1-1
CASSLQGGSTEAFF
TGTGCCAGCAGTTTACAGGGTGGGTCCACTGAAGCTTTCTTT
>TRBV30|-|-|TRBJ1-2
CACGTALLYTF
TGTGCCTGCGGGACGGCTCTTCTTTACACCTTC
>TRBV9|-|-|TRBJ2-7
CASSVGNTRDEQYF
TGTGCCAGCAGCGTAGGTAATACCCGGGACGAGCAGTACTTC
>TRBV9|-|-|TRBJ2-7
CASSVPEVGEQYF
TGTGCCAGCAGCGTTCCCGAGGTTGGGGAGCAGTACTTC
>TRBV19|TRBD1|-|TRBJ1-5
CASRRGTGNWEPQHF
TGTGCCAGTAGGCGCGGGACAGGGAATTGGGAGCCCCAGCATTTT
>TRBV11-2|TRBD2|-|TRBJ2-7
CASSPGGAEQYF
TGTGCCAGCAGCCCCGGGGGGGCCGAGCAGTACTTC
>TRBV10-3|-|-|TRBJ2-7
CAARGGFSYEQYF
TGTGCCGCCAGGGGGGGATTCTCCTACGAGCAGTACTTC
>TRBV9|TRBD2|once|TRBJ2-2
CASSSWAAGGVLAGELFF
TGTGCCAGCAGCAGCTGGGCGGCGGGAGGGGTACTGGCCGGGGAGCTGTTTTTT
>TRBV27|-|-|TRBJ2-7
CASSGKGLYYEQYF
TGTGCCAGCAGTGGAAAAGGGCTCTACTACGAGCAGTACTTC
>TRBV2|-|-|TRBJ2-7
CASRTGEAMYEQYF
TGTGCCAGCAGGACGGGGGAGGCTATGTACGAGCAGTACTTC